The rows below give T cell receptor beta chains drawn from one sample of a study of human T cells and chemical hapten exposure. TCRdb reprocessed the RACE reads with MiXCR, giving one entry per CDR3 protein. The sample contains roughly 120,000 distinct CDR3 sequences, roughly 15% of which appear only once. The sequencing here drew on whole blood, taken in connection with sensitization to the hapten diphenylcyclopropenone (DPC). These receptors were obtained from a man aged 18 to 35 with alopecia areata. Some clones in this sample may be carry-over from other donors' samples. Each CDR3 is given with its conserved first and last residue. The order of the fields is J gene, D gene, clone size, V gene, CDR3 protein, CDR3 DNA. The D gene is left open where the match is weak. Size is stated for part of the rows, as once, few or many counts, or as a class when the clone is expanded.

J: TRBJ1-1; D: NA; size: few; V: TRBV29-1; CDR3: CSVPGVLNTEAFF; DNA: TGCAGCGTTCCGGGCGTCCTGAACACTGAAGCTTTCTTT
J: TRBJ2-1; D: NA; size: few; V: TRBV4-1; CDR3: CASSQVDLVTYNEQFF; DNA: TGCGCCAGCAGCCAAGTGGACCTAGTTACCTACAATGAGCAGTTCTTC
J: TRBJ1-1; D: NA; size: many; V: TRBV7-6; CDR3: CASSLDWGSTTEAFF; DNA: TGTGCCAGCAGCTTAGACTGGGGTAGTACCACTGAAGCTTTCTTT
J: TRBJ1-3; D: NA; size: few; V: TRBV4-3; CDR3: CASSPQVGENGNTIYF; DNA: TGCGCCAGCAGCCCCCAGGTGGGGGAAAATGGAAACACCATATATTTT
J: TRBJ2-3; D: NA; size: few; V: TRBV5-1; CDR3: CASSLLGLGWAGYSFVADTQYF; DNA: TGCGCCAGCAGCTTGTTGGGATTAGGCTGGGCAGGATACAGTTTCGTGGCAGATACGCAGTATTTT
J: TRBJ1-5; D: NA; size: few; V: TRBV28; CDR3: CASSLRMDQPQHF; DNA: TGTGCCAGCAGTTTAAGGATGGATCAGCCCCAGCATTTT
J: TRBJ2-3; D: NA; size: many; V: TRBV4-2; CDR3: CASSQATRQLDTQYF; DNA: TGTGCCAGCAGCCAAGCTACTAGACAGTTGGATACGCAGTATTTT
J: TRBJ2-1; D: NA; size: many; V: TRBV4-2; CDR3: CASSQDKADQKEQFF; DNA: TGTGCCAGCAGCCAAGATAAGGCAGATCAAAAAGAGCAGTTCTTC
J: TRBJ2-2; D: NA; size: many; V: TRBV9; CDR3: CASSRTGSDPTGELFF; DNA: TGTGCCAGCAGCCGAACAGGGAGCGACCCCACCGGGGAGCTGTTTTTT
J: TRBJ2-7; D: TRBD1; size: few; V: TRBV11-2; CDR3: CASSPLEGAREQYF; DNA: TGTGCCAGCAGCCCCCTCGAGGGGGCAAGGGAGCAGTACTTC
J: TRBJ1-2; D: NA; size: NA; V: TRBV6-5; CDR3: CASSYAANSYGYTF; DNA: TGTGCCAGCAGTTACGCGGCTAACTCCTATGGCTACACCTTC
J: TRBJ1-5; D: NA; size: many; V: TRBV4-2; CDR3: CASSQEGSGNQPQHF; DNA: TGTGCCAGCAGCCAAGAAGGGTCAGGCAATCAGCCCCAGCATTTT
J: TRBJ1-1; D: NA; size: NA; V: TRBV6-1; CDR3: CASRTTKEAFF; DNA: TGTGCCAGCAGGACGACTAAGGAAGCTTTCTTT
J: TRBJ2-4; D: TRBD1; size: few; V: TRBV27; CDR3: CASSLGTGVFGKNIQYF; DNA: TGTGCCAGCAGTTTAGGGACAGGGGTGTTCGGCAAAAACATTCAGTACTTC
J: TRBJ2-7; D: TRBD2; size: NA; V: TRBV11-2; CDR3: CASSLEERGIHEQYF; DNA: TGTGCCAGCAGCTTAGAAGAGCGGGGGATCCACGAGCAGTACTTC
J: TRBJ2-1; D: TRBD1; size: few; V: TRBV12-3/TRBV12-4; CDR3: CASSGTGFGEQFF; DNA: TGTGCCAGCAGTGGGACAGGGTTTGGTGAGCAGTTCTTC
J: TRBJ2-7; D: NA; size: NA; V: TRBV20-1; CDR3: CSAGPYEQYF; DNA: TGCAGTGCTGGGCCCTACGAGCAGTACTTC
J: TRBJ1-1; D: TRBD1; size: NA; V: TRBV12-3/TRBV12-4; CDR3: CASSFGAAGGLATEAFF; DNA: TGTGCCAGCAGTTTTGGCGCGGCAGGGGGGTTGGCCACTGAAGCTTTCTTT
J: TRBJ2-1; D: TRBD1; size: NA; V: TRBV7-6; CDR3: CATTKDRGSYNEQFF; DNA: TGTGCCACCACCAAGGACAGGGGATCCTACAATGAGCAGTTCTTC
J: TRBJ1-3; D: NA; size: NA; V: TRBV7-3; CDR3: CASSPGPVNSGNTIYF; DNA: TGTGCCAGCAGCCCCGGACCGGTAAACTCTGGAAACACCATATATTTT
J: TRBJ1-2; D: NA; size: NA; V: TRBV20-1; CDR3: CSAPDRANFDYGYTF; DNA: TGCAGTGCCCCGGACAGAGCCAATTTCGACTATGGCTACACCTTC
J: TRBJ2-5; D: NA; size: few; V: TRBV7-6; CDR3: CASSLESGERETQYF; DNA: TGTGCCAGCAGCTTAGAGTCAGGGGAGAGGGAGACCCAGTACTTC
J: TRBJ2-5; D: NA; size: NA; V: TRBV3-1; CDR3: CASSQETFQETQYF; DNA: TGTGCCAGCAGCCAGGAGACGTTCCAAGAGACCCAGTACTTC
J: TRBJ2-3; D: NA; size: few; V: TRBV5-5; CDR3: CASSLAQYISTDTQYF; DNA: TGTGCCAGCAGCTTGGCCCAGTATATTAGCACAGATACGCAGTATTTT
J: TRBJ1-1; D: NA; size: few; V: TRBV5-4; CDR3: CASSPRWGGTEAFF; DNA: TGTGCCAGCAGCCCCCGATGGGGGGGCACTGAAGCTTTCTTT
J: TRBJ2-7; D: NA; size: few; V: TRBV9; CDR3: CASSVAEVSYEQYF; DNA: TGTGCCAGCAGCGTAGCCGAGGTCTCCTACGAGCAGTACTTC